The 17 T cell receptor beta chains in this list originate from one sample, sequenced in a study of Graves' ophthalmopathy and Graves' hyperthyroidism. Amplified material comprised TCR beta CDR3 regions derived from RNA transcripts. The workflow started with a first-round RT-PCR run with HTBI primers and then moved on to a second-round multiplex PCR. In TCRdb, the multiplex PCR reads were re-called with MiXCR into one record per CDR3 protein. Of about 480,000 distinct CDR3 sequences in the sample, approximately 15% were seen once. The sequencing sample was made of blood. These receptors came from a woman aged 25-40 years with Graves' ophthalmopathy.

This clonotype was observed at least ten times. The V gene is TRBV12-3 or TRBV12-4, the J gene TRBJ1-5; D ambiguous. Trimming removed 2 bases at V and 6 bases at J, with 2 bases between. The CDR3 spans 11 residues. CDR3 coding DNA: TGTGCCAGCAGTTTACCTCAGCCCCAGCATTTT. Amino acids: CASSLPQPQHF.

This clonotype was seen ten or more times. The V call is TRBV19, the J call TRBJ1-1; no clear D gene. The V and J ends lost 3 bases and 7 bases respectively, with 15 bases between them. Germline V lookup: CDR1 LNHDA, CDR2 SQIVND (reference sequence). This CDR3 has 14 residues. CDR3 nucleotide sequence: TGTGCCAGTAGTATGATGGAAGGGTTCGGTGAAGCTTTCTTT. It specifies CASSMMEGFGEAFF.

The chain is built from TRBV12-3 or TRBV12-4 and TRBJ1-2, with D hard to call. This CDR3 is 14 amino acids long. Trimming took off 1 base at V and 8 bases at J, with 14 bases between the two ends. This CDR3 is CASSLGSVAGGYTF. The CDR3 region has the DNA TGTGCCAGCAGTTTAGGATCCGTGGCCGGCGGCTACACCTTC.

This clonotype was detected a few times. The chain couples TRBV11-2 to TRBJ2-7; the match to TRBD2 covers 7 bases. V shed 4 bases and J 0 bases; nucleotides not matched to a gene: 9. The CDR3 loop spans 16 amino acids. The germline gives CDR1 SGHAT, CDR2 FQNNGV. The CDR3 sequence: CASSSLGGGNSYEQYF. The CDR3 DNA is TGTGCCAGCAGCTCCCTGGGGGGGGGGAACTCCTACGAGCAGTACTTC.

This clonotype was detected only a few times. The J gene is TRBJ2-7, the V gene TRBV27; no firm D call. The CDR3 has 14 amino acids. CDR1 is MNHEY and CDR2 is SMNVEV in the germline V gene (reference sequence). The V and J ends lost 0 bases and 7 bases respectively, with 13 bases between them. The CDR3 loop reads CASSLSTPPREQYF. CDR3 DNA sequence: TGTGCCAGCAGTTTATCGACCCCCCCCCGGGAGCAGTACTTC.

This clonotype was counted many times. This chain connects TRBV5-1 to TRBJ2-7; possible D gene TRBD1, 5 bases. Trimming took 1 base from V and 2 from J, leaving 10 bases between them. The CDR3 covers 14 residues. CDR1 is SGHRS, CDR2 YFSETQ, per germline. For the CDR3, the DNA is TGCGCCAGCAGCTTGTCTGGGGCGACCTACGAGCAGTACTTC. This sequence encodes CASSLSGATYEQYF.

This clonotype showed up many times. The rearrangement links TRBV30 to TRBJ2-7; D may be TRBD1 or TRBD2 (5 bases each). Germline V gene data show CDR1 as GTSNPN and CDR2 as SVGIG (reference sequence). V was pared by 0 bases and J by 3 bases, with 15 bases between. This CDR3 contains 15 residues. The DNA for the CDR3 is TGTGCCTGGAGTGTACGTCGGTGGGGGATCTACGAGCAGTACTTC. It encodes CAWSVRRWGIYEQYF.

The J gene is TRBJ1-2, the V gene TRBV12-3 or TRBV12-4; no clear D gene. The CDR3 has 14 amino acids. The germline V and J ends were trimmed by 6 bases and 8 bases, with 19 bases remaining between them. CDR3 coding DNA: TGTGCCAGCAGATGGTCCGGGGAGGGCTACGGCTACACCTTC. Translation gives CASRWSGEGYGYTF.

This clonotype was seen at least ten times. This chain links TRBV7-3 with TRBJ1-1; no firm D call. The germline CDR1 and CDR2 sequences are SGHTA and FQGTGA. Trimming shortened V by 3 bases and J by 3 bases, and 14 bases separated the two germline ends. CDR3 size: 15 residues. The CDR3 coding sequence is TGTGCCAGCAGCTTTAACGGGGATGGGCACACTGAAGCTTTCTTT. This sequence encodes CASSFNGDGHTEAFF.

This clonotype appeared many times. A read error may account for a junction end that differs from germline. The chain is built from TRBV11-3 and TRBJ2-2, with TRBD2 as a possible D gene (6 bases). The CDR3 is made up of 11 amino acids. Germline V gene sequence: CDR1 SGHNT, CDR2 YENEEA. The CDR3 nucleotides are TGTGCCAGCGGGGGGAACGGGGAGCCGTTTTTT. Protein sequence: CASGGNGEPFF.

The sample holds many counts of this clonotype. The J gene is TRBJ1-1, the V gene TRBV27; D remains unclear. The V gene's germline CDR1 is MNHEY and CDR2 SMNVEV (reference sequence). The V end lost 3 bases, the J end lost 10 bases, and 15 bases lay between the germline ends. The CDR3 spans 13 residues. CDR3 in amino acids: CASSFCASCVAFF. The CDR3 DNA reads as TGTGCCAGCAGTTTCTGTGCGTCATGTGTAGCTTTCTTT.

The sample holds many counts of this clonotype. For the CDR3, the DNA is TGCGCCAGCAGCTTTCTCGATTGGGGGGGACAAGAGACCCAGTACTTC. Protein sequence: CASSFLDWGGQETQYF. This chain joins TRBV5-1 and TRBJ2-5; TRBD2 aligns across 7 bases. Unmatched junction bases numbered 9, after V lost 2 bases and J lost 2 bases. The CDR3 loop spans 16 amino acids. CDR1 and CDR2 (germline): SGHRS, YFSETQ.

In regard to this clonotype: Just one base apart from a much larger clone, this may be a read error. The V call is TRBV28, the J call TRBJ2-7; weak D call: TRBD1 (6 bases). The CDR3 has 13 residues. V dropped 8 bases and J dropped 2 bases, with 13 bases sitting between them. Germline CDR1 is MDHEN and CDR2 is SYDVKM. The CDR3 is CASSTRQAYEQYF. CDR3 DNA sequence: TGTGCCAGCTCTACGCGACAGGCCTACGAGCAGTACTTC.

This clonotype was counted ten times or more. This rearrangement joins TRBV27 to TRBJ2-2; 9 nucleotides agree with TRBD1. The CDR3 has 17 residues. Looked up from germline, CDR1 is MNHEY and CDR2 is SMNVEV (reference sequence). V lost 6 bases to trimming and J lost 4 bases; unmatched junction nucleotides: 12. CDR3 region: CASSDFLSDRGTGELFF. DNA for the CDR3: TGTGCCAGCAGCGACTTCCTCTCGGACAGGGGCACCGGGGAGCTGTTTTTT.

The chain has TRBV20-1 and TRBJ1-5, with D hard to call. Germline assignment: CDR1 DFQATT and CDR2 SNEGSKA (reference sequence). Trimming stripped 3 bases from V and 2 bases from J, with 23 bases between. The CDR3 has 18 residues. The CDR3 here is CSASSTSPVQAGNQPQHF. In DNA form, the CDR3 reads TGCAGTGCTAGCTCCACGTCACCCGTCCAGGCCGGCAATCAGCCCCAGCATTTT.

At least ten counts were recorded for this clonotype. V usage is TRBV11-3 and J usage is TRBJ2-7, with TRBD1 matching 7 bases. Germline V gene data show CDR1 as SGHNT and CDR2 as YENEEA. With 5 bases clipped from V and 4 bases from J, the junction kept 2 bases outside the gene matches. The CDR3 is 12 residues long. The CDR3 sequence: CASSKTGYEQYF. The CDR3, as DNA: TGTGCCAGCAGCAAGACAGGGTACGAGCAGTACTTC.

The rearrangement joins TRBV14 to TRBJ1-5; TRBD1 agrees at 8 bases. The CDR3 is made up of 17 amino acids. Germline trimming cut 0 bases from V and 4 bases from J; bases unmatched to any gene: 8. The germline V gene encodes CDR1 SGHDN and CDR2 FVKESK. In nucleotides, the CDR3 is TGTGCCAGCAGCCAAGATATCCAGGGGGCTCGTAATCAGCCCCAGCATTTT. It specifies CASSQDIQGARNQPQHF.